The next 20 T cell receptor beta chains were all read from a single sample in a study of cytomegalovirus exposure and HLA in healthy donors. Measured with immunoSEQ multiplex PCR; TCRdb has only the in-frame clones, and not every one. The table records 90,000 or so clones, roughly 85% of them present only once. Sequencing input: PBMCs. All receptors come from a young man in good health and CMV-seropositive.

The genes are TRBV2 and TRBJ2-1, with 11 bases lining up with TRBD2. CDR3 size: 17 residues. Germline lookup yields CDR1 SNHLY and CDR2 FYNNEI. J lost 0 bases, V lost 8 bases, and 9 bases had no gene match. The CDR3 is CASGGLAGPSSYNEQFF. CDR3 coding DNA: TGTGCCAGCGGTGGACTAGCGGGCCCAAGCTCCTACAATGAGCAGTTCTTC.

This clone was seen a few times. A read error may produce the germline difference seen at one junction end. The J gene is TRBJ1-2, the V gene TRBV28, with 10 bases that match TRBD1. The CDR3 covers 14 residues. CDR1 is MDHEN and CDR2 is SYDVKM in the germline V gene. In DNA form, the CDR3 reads TGTGCCAGCAGTCTATGGACAGGGGGAGGGGGCTACACCTTC. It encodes CASSLWTGGGGYTF.

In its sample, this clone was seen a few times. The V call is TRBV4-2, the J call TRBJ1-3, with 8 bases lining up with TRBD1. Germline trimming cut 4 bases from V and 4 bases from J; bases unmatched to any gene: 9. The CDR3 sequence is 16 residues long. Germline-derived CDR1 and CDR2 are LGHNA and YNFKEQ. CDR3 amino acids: CASSRRQGISGNTIYF. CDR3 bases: TGTGCCAGCAGCCGGCGACAGGGGATCTCCGGAAACACCATATATTTT.

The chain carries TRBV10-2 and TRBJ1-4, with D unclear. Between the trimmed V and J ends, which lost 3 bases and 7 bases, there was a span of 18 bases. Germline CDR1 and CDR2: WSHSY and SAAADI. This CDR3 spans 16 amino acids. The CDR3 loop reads CASSDLGILEVEKLFF. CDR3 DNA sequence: TGCGCCAGCAGTGACCTTGGGATACTAGAGGTTGAAAAACTGTTTTTT.

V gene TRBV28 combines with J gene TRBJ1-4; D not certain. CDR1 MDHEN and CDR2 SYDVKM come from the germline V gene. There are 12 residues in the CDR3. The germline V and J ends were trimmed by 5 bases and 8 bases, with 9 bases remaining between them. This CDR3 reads CASSRLAEKLFF. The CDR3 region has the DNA TGTGCCAGCAGTAGACTCGCAGAAAAACTGTTTTTT.

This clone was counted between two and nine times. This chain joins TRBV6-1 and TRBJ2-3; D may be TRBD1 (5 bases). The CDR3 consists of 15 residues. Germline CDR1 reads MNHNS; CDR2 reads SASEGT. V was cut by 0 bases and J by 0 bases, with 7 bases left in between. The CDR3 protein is CASSEATASTDTQYF. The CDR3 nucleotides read TGTGCCAGCAGTGAAGCGACAGCTAGCACAGATACGCAGTATTTT.

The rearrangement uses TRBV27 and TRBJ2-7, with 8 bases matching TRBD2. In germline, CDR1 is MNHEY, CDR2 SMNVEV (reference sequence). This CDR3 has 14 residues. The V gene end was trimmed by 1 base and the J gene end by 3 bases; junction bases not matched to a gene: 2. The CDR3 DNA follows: TGTGCCAGCAGTTTATATGGGACTAGCTACGAGCAGTACTTC. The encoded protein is CASSLYGTSYEQYF.

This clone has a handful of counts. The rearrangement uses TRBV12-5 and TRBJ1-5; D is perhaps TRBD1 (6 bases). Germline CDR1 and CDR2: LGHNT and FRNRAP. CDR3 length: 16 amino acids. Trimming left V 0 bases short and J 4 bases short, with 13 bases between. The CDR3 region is CASGLVTAQGNQPQHF. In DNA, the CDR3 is TGTGCTAGTGGTTTGGTAACAGCACAGGGAAATCAGCCCCAGCATTTT. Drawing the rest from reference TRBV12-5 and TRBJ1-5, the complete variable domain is DARVTQTPRHKVTEMGQEVTMRCQPILGHNTVFWYRQTMMQGLELLAYFRNRAPLDDSGMPKDRFSAEMPDATLATLKIQPSEPRDSAVYFCASGLVTAQGNQPQHFGDGTRLSIL.

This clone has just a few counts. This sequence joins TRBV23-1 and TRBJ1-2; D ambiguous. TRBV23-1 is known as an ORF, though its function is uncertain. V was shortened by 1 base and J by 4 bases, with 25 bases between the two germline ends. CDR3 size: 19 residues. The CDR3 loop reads CASSQCPIAGIIYFYGYTF. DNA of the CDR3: TGCGCCAGCAGTCAATGTCCCATCGCCGGGATTATCTACTTCTATGGCTACACCTTC.

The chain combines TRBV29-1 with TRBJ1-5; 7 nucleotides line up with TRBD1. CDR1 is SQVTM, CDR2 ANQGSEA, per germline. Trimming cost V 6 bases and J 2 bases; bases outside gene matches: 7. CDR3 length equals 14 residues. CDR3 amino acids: CSVITGTGNQPQHF. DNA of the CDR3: TGCAGCGTCATCACCGGGACAGGCAATCAGCCCCAGCATTTT.

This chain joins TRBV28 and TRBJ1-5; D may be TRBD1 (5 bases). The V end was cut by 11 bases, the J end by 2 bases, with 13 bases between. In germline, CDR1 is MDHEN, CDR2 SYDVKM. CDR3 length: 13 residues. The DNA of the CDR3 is TGTGCCGTCGGCGGGGCGGGCAATCAGCCCCAGCATTTT. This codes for CAVGGAGNQPQHF.

The CDR3 is CASSVGPAGEETQYF. CDR3 DNA: TGTGCCAGCAGCGTTGGTCCCGCAGGGGAAGAGACCCAGTACTTC. This rearrangement joins TRBV9 to TRBJ2-5; D may be TRBD1 (6 bases). V shed 2 bases and J shed 3 bases, with 14 bases lying between them. The CDR3 has 15 amino acids. Germline lookup yields CDR1 SGDLS and CDR2 YYNGEE.

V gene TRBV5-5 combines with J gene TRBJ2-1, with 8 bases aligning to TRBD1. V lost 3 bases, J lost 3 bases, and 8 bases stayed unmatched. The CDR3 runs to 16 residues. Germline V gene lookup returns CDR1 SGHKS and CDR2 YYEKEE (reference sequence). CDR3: CASSSHRGIVYNEQFF. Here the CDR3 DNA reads TGTGCCAGCAGCTCCCACAGGGGGATTGTCTACAATGAGCAGTTCTTC.

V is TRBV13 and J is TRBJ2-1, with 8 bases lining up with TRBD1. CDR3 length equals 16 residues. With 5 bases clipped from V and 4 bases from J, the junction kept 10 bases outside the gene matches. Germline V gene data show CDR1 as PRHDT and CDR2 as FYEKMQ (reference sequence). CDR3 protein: CASSLNLGTGYNEQFF. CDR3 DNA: TGTGCCAGCAGCCTCAACCTCGGGACAGGTTACAATGAGCAGTTCTTC.

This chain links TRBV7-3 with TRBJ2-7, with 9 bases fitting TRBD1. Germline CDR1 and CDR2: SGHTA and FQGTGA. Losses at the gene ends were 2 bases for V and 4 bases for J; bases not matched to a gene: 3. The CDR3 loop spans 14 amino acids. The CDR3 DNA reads TGTGCCAGCAGCTTATACGGGACAGGGTACGAGCAGTACTTC. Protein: CASSLYGTGYEQYF.

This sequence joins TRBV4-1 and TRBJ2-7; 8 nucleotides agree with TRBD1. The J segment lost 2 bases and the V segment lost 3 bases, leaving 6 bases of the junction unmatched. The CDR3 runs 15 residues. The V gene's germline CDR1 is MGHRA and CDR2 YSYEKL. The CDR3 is CASSQVDRGPYEQYF. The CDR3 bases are TGCGCCAGCAGCCAGGTCGACAGGGGACCCTACGAGCAGTACTTC.

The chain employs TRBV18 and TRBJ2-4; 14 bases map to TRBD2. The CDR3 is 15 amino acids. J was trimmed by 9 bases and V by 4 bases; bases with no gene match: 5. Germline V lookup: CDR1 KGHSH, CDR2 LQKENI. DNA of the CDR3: TGTGCCAGCTCACTAGGGACTAGCGGGAGAGGCATTCAGTACTTC. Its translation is CASSLGTSGRGIQYF.

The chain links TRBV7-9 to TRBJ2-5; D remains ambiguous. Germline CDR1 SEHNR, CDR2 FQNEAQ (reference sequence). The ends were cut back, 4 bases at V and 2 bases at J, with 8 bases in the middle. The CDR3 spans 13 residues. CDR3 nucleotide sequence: TGTGCCAGCAGCTCGTACTATCAAGAGACCCAGTACTTC. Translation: CASSSYYQETQYF.

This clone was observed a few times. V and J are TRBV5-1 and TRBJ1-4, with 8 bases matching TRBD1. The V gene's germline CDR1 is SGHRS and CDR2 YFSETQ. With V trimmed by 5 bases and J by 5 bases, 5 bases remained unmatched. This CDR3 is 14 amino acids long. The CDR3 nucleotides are TGCGCCAGCAGTTCCGGACAGGGCAATGAAAAACTGTTTTTT. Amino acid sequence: CASSSGQGNEKLFF. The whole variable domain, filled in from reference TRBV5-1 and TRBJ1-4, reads KAGVTQTPRYLIKTRGQQVTLSCSPISGHRSVSWYQQTPGQGLQFLFEYFSETQRNKGNFPGRFSGRQFSNSRSEMNVSTLELGDSALYLCASSSGQGNEKLFFGSGTQLSVL.

CDR3 residues: CASSRGRANTGELFF. CDR3 coding DNA: TGTGCCAGCAGCCGCGGGCGGGCGAACACCGGGGAGCTGTTTTTT. The rearrangement uses TRBV7-9 and TRBJ2-2, with a weak D call TRBD2 (5 bases). The V gene lost 5 bases and the J gene lost 0 bases, with 10 bases spanning the gap. This CDR3 region has 15 residues. Germline CDR1 is SEHNR and CDR2 is FQNEAQ (reference sequence).